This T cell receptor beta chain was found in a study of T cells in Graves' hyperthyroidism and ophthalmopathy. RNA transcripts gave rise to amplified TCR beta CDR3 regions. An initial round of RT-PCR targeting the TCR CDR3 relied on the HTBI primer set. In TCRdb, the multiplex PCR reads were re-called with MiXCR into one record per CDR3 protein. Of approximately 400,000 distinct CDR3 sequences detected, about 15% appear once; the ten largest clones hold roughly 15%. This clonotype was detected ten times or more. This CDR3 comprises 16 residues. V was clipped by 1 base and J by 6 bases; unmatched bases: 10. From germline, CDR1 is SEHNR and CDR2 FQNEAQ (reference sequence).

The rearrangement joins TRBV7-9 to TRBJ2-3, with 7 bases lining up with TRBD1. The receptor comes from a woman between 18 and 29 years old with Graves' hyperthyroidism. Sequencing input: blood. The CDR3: CASSLDDRVVGDTQYF. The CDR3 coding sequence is TGTGCCAGCAGCTTAGACGACAGGGTGGTTGGGGATACGCAGTATTTT.